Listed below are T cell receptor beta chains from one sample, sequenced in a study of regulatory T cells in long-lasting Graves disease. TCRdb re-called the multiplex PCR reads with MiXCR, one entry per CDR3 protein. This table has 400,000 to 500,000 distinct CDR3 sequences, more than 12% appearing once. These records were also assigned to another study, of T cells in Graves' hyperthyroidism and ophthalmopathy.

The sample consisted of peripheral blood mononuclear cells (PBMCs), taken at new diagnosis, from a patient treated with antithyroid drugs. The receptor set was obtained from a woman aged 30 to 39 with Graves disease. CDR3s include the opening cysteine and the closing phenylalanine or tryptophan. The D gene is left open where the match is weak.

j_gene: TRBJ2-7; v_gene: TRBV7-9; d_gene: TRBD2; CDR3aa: CASTPRTSDYEQYF
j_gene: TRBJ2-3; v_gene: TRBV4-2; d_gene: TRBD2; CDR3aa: CASSQELAGVHTQYF
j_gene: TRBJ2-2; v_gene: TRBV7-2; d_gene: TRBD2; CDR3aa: CASSLGGLAGDTGELFF
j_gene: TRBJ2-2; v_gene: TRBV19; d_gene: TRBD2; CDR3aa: CASRAPGLATGELFF
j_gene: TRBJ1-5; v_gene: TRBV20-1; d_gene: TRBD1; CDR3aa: CSARRRGTETNQPQHF
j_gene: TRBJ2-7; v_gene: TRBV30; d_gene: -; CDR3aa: CAWSDSGPYEQYF
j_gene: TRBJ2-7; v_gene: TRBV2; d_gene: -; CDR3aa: CASSEGFMTGHEQYF
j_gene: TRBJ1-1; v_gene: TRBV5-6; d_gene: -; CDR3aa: CASSYPGSWTEAFF
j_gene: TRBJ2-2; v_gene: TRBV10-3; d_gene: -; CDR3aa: CAISESSGWDTGELFF
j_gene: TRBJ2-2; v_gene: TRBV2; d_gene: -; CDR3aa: CASSEEAGELFF
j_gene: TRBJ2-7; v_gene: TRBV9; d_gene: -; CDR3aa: CASSFAQGANRPHEQYF
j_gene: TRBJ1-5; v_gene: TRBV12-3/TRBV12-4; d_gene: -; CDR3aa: CASSLGGRFSNQPQHF
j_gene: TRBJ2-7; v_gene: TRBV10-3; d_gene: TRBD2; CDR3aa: CAIKSGSHPSYEQYF
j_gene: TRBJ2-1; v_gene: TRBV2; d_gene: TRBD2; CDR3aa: CASSELQRDYNEQFF
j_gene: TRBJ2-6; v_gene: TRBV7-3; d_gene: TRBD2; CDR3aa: CASSRSGTSPSLNVLTF
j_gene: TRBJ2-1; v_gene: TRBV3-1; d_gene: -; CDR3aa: CASSPQASTYNEQFF
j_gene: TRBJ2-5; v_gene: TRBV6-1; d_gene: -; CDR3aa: CASSPWEDSQETQYF
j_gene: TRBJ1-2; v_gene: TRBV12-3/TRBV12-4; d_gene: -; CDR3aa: CASSYQLGYGYTF
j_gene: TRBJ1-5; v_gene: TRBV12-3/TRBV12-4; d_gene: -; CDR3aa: CASSLRFAVNQPQHF
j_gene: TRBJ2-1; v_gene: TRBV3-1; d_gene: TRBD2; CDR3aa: CASTPTSGRPHEQFF
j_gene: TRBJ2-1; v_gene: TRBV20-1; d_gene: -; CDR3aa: CSAPRSVNYNEQFF
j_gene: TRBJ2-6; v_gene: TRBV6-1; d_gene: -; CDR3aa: CASSGSSGSGANVLTF
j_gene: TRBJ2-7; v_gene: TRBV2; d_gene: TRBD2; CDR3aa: CASSEGAGGIFKQYF
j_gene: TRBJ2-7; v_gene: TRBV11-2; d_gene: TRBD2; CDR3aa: CASSSKLLAGPYEQYF
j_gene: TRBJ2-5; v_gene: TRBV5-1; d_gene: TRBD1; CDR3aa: CASSPSTHRGPQETQYF
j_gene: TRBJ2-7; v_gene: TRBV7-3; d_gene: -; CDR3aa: CASSLMSGPYEQYF
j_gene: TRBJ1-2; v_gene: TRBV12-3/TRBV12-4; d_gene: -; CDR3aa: CASSGGVTHGYTF
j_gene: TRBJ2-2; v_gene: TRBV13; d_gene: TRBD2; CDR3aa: CASSLLAGNTGELFF
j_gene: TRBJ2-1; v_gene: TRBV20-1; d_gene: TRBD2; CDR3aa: CSARVGTSGGNEQFF
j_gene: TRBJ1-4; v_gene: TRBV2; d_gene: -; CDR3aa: CTSRRTDLEKLFF